These 18 T cell receptor beta chains share one sample of origin, sequenced in a study of cytomegalovirus exposure and HLA in healthy donors. The PCR was carried out with 60 Vbeta primers and 13 Jbeta primers. Assay: immunoSEQ multiplex PCR; the TCRdb copy retains only in-frame clones and omits some. The sample carries 50,000 to 55,000 clones, around three fifths recorded once. The sequencing sample was made of PBMCs. The receptors here all came from a human donor in good health.

This clone was detected a few times. The genes are TRBV25-1 and TRBJ1-4, with a possible D match to TRBD1 (6 bases). Germline-derived CDR1 and CDR2 are MGHDK and SYGVNS. This CDR3 has 15 residues. Trimming took 7 bases from V and 3 from J, leaving 15 bases between them. The CDR3 bases are TGTGCCAGCACGGACAGTAGAGTTGCTAATGAAAAACTGTTTTTT. Translated, it gives CASTDSRVANEKLFF.

The chain employs TRBV5-1 and TRBJ2-1, with D possibly matching TRBD1 (5 bases). V lost 0 bases, J lost 5 bases, and 15 bases lay in between. This CDR3 region has 16 residues. CDR1 is SGHRS, CDR2 YFSETQ, per germline. The CDR3 region has the DNA TGCGCCAGCAGCTTGGAGTTTTATCAGGGAAACAATGAGCAGTTCTTC. It translates to CASSLEFYQGNNEQFF.

This chain connects TRBV19 to TRBJ1-2; TRBD1 aligns across 8 bases. Germline V gene sequence: CDR1 LNHDA, CDR2 SQIVND (reference sequence). The ends lost 3 bases at V and 5 bases at J; junction bases unmatched: 8. This CDR3 has 15 residues. DNA of the CDR3: TGTGCCAGTAGTATCTACCGGGACAGGACGTATGGCTACACCTTC. Translation gives CASSIYRDRTYGYTF.

The chain recombines TRBV5-4 with TRBJ1-3, with TRBD1 as a possible D gene (6 bases). Trimming pared 3 bases from V and 0 bases from J, leaving 10 bases between. There are 15 residues in the CDR3. CDR1 is SGHNT, CDR2 YYREEE, per germline (reference sequence). CDR3 sequence: CASSSRQDSGNTIYF. CDR3 nucleotide sequence: TGTGCCAGCAGCTCACGACAGGACTCTGGAAACACCATATATTTT.

This clone was counted once. The chain recombines TRBV5-4 with TRBJ2-1, with 13 bases identical to TRBD2. Germline V gene sequence: CDR1 SGHNT, CDR2 YYREEE (reference sequence). V lost 0 bases and J lost 12; bases outside the gene matches: 9. CDR3 length equals 16 residues. CDR3 residues: CASSLATSGGGGVQFF. The DNA for the CDR3 is TGTGCCAGCAGCTTGGCAACTAGCGGGGGGGGTGGTGTGCAGTTCTTC.

The CDR3 region has the DNA TGTGCCAGCAGTGCGGGACAGTTATACGAGCAGTACTTC. Translation: CASSAGQLYEQYF. The V and J genes are TRBV6-1 and TRBJ2-7; 7 bases agree with TRBD1. The J segment lost 4 bases and the V segment lost 4 bases, leaving 4 bases of the junction unmatched. There are 13 residues in the CDR3. Germline CDR1 and CDR2: MNHNS and SASEGT.

The gene calls are TRBV19 and TRBJ2-7, with a weak D call TRBD2 (5 bases). The ends were cut back, 1 base at V and 1 base at J, with 8 bases in the middle. CDR3 length: 14 residues. In germline, CDR1 is LNHDA, CDR2 SQIVND (reference sequence). Here the CDR3 DNA reads TGTGCCAGTAGTATAGTTGAGGGATCCTACGAGCAGTACTTC. Encoded protein: CASSIVEGSYEQYF.

The J gene is TRBJ1-5, the V gene TRBV2; D gene uncertain. Germline CDR1 and CDR2: SNHLY and FYNNEI. This CDR3 spans 15 amino acids. The V and J ends lost 1 base and 0 bases respectively, with 7 bases between them. The CDR3 sequence: CASSEGEISNQPQHF. The CDR3, as DNA: TGTGCCAGCAGTGAAGGGGAGATTAGCAATCAGCCCCAGCATTTT.

V usage is TRBV9 and J usage is TRBJ2-3, with D uncertain. V gave up 3 bases and J gave up 6 bases, with 8 bases separating them. The CDR3 extends over 12 amino acids. From germline, CDR1 is SGDLS and CDR2 YYNGEE. The CDR3 reads CASSAGLDTQYF. The CDR3 DNA reads TGTGCCAGCAGCGCCGGTTTGGATACGCAGTATTTT.

The gene calls are TRBV5-1 and TRBJ1-1; D perhaps matches TRBD1 (5 bases). The V end lost 0 bases, the J end lost 0 bases, and 9 bases lay between the germline ends. In germline, CDR1 is SGHRS, CDR2 YFSETQ. There are 15 residues in the CDR3. The CDR3 nucleotides are TGCGCCAGCAGCTTGGGAGTACAGGTGAACACTGAAGCTTTCTTT. Its protein product is CASSLGVQVNTEAFF.

The chain couples TRBV7-2 to TRBJ2-5, with 9 bases lining up with TRBD2. Germline values: CDR1 SGHTA, CDR2 FQGNSA. CDR3 length equals 17 residues. Losses at the gene ends were 3 bases for V and 1 base for J; bases not matched to a gene: 9. The CDR3 spells CASSLGERGAFQETQYF. The CDR3 nucleotides read TGTGCCAGCAGCTTGGGGGAGCGGGGGGCCTTCCAAGAGACCCAGTACTTC. Drawing the rest from reference TRBV7-2 and TRBJ2-5, the complete variable domain is GAGVSQSPSNKVTEKGKDVELRCDPISGHTALYWYRQSLGQGLEFLIYFQGNSAPDKSGLPSDRFSAERTGGSVSTLTIQRTQQEDSAVYLCASSLGERGAFQETQYFGPGTRLLVL.

A single count supports this clone. The chain couples TRBV6-5 to TRBJ2-2, with 8 bases fitting TRBD2. V dropped 7 bases and J dropped 2; count of bases not matched to a gene: 6. The CDR3 consists of 15 residues. Germline CDR1 and CDR2: MNHEY and SVGAGI. The CDR3 bases are TGTGCCAGCATTCAAGCGGGGGCCAACACCGGGGAGCTGTTTTTT. It yields the protein CASIQAGANTGELFF.

The chain carries TRBV4-1 and TRBJ1-2, with 7 nucleotides matching TRBD1. Per the germline V gene, CDR1 is MGHRA and CDR2 is YSYEKL. V dropped 1 base and J dropped 8; count of bases not matched to a gene: 13. The CDR3 has 16 residues. The CDR3 DNA reads as TGCGCCAGCAGCCAAGGCAGGGGGTATGTTTCGGGAGGCTACACCTTC. Translating gives CASSQGRGYVSGGYTF.

The rearrangement links TRBV7-2 to TRBJ2-3, with 7 bases fitting TRBD2. The CDR3 runs 13 residues. CDR1 and CDR2 from the germline V gene are SGHTA and FQGNSA. The ends lost 4 bases at V and 9 bases at J; junction bases unmatched: 7. The CDR3 DNA reads as TGTGCCAGCAGCTCCTCTAGCGGTGAAACGCAGTATTTT. Amino acids: CASSSSSGETQYF.

The chain couples TRBV6-5 to TRBJ2-7; 10 bases agree with TRBD2. CDR1 MNHEY and CDR2 SVGAGI come from the germline V gene. Trimming removed 5 bases from V and 3 bases from J; junction bases left unmatched: 7. This CDR3 has 15 amino acids. CDR3 region: CASSKRTSGLYEQYF. In DNA form, the CDR3 reads TGTGCCAGCAGTAAACGGACTAGCGGTCTCTACGAGCAGTACTTC.

The rearrangement joins TRBV29-1 to TRBJ2-2; 7 bases align to TRBD1. CDR3 length equals 12 residues. Germline CDR1 reads SQVTM; CDR2 reads ANQGSEA. Unmatched junction bases numbered 5, after V lost 7 bases and J lost 6 bases. This CDR3 is CSGTQGSGELFF. CDR3 in DNA: TGCAGCGGGACACAGGGGTCCGGGGAGCTGTTTTTT.

The chain is built from TRBV5-1 and TRBJ1-1; D unresolved. Germline V gene data show CDR1 as SGHRS and CDR2 as YFSETQ. V shed 0 bases and J shed 1 base, with 7 bases lying between them. The CDR3 spans 14 residues. The CDR3 loop is CASSLAVTNTEAFF. CDR3 sequence (DNA): TGCGCCAGCAGCTTGGCGGTAACGAACACTGAAGCTTTCTTT.

The sample holds a few counts of this clone. The chain combines TRBV7-9 with TRBJ2-1; 9 nucleotides line up with TRBD2. The V and J ends lost 4 bases and 5 bases, in that order; junction bases with no gene match: 9. In germline, CDR1 is SEHNR, CDR2 FQNEAQ (reference sequence). The CDR3 is 16 amino acids. CDR3 DNA sequence: TGTGCCAGCAGCTCCTTGGGTGCGGGGGGGAACAATGAGCAGTTCTTC. It codes for CASSSLGAGGNNEQFF. Combining the CDR3 with reference TRBV7-9 and TRBJ2-1 gives the whole variable domain DTGVSQNPRHKITKRGQNVTFRCDPISEHNRLYWYRQTLGQGPEFLTYFQNEAQLEKSRLLSDRFSAERPKGSFSTLEIQRTEQGDSAMYLCASSSLGAGGNNEQFFGPGTRLTVL.